This TCR beta chain was observed in a study of Siglec-9 on CD8 T cells in melanoma. The germline V gene encodes CDR1 SGHDT and CDR2 YYEEEE. This CDR3 comprises 16 residues. The V end was cut by 5 bases, the J end by 1 base, with 16 bases between. The table came from immunoSEQ multiplex PCR; TCRdb's copy has only in-frame clones and leaves some out. The profile covers about 36,000 clones, with 80% to 85% appearing a single time and less than 2% taken by the ten largest. This sequence originates from a human donor in good health. Sequenced material: Siglec-9- CD8+ T cells sorted from blood. The genes are TRBV5-6 and TRBJ1-5, with TRBD1 as a possible D gene (5 bases). CDR3 bases: TGTGCCAGCAGACCGGGACCCCCTCAAAGCAATCAGCCCCAGCATTTT. This gives the protein CASRPGPPQSNQPQHF.